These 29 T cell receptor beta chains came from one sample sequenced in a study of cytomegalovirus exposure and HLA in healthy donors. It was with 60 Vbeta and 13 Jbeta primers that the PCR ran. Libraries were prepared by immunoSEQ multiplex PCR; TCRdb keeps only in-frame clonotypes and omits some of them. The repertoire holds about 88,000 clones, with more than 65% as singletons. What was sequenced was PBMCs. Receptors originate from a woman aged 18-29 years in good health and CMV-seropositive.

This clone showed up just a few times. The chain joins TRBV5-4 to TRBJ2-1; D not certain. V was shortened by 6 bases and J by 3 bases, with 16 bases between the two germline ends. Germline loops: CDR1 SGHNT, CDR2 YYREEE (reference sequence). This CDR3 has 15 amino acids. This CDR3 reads CASNLAFFGYNEQFF. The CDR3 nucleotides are TGTGCCAGCAACCTTGCCTTCTTCGGCTACAATGAGCAGTTCTTC.

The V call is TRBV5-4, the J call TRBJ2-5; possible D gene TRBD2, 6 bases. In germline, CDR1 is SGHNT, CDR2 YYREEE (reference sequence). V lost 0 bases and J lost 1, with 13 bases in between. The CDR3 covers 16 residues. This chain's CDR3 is CASSLGIAELQETQYF. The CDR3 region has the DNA TGTGCCAGCAGCTTGGGAATAGCGGAACTCCAAGAGACCCAGTACTTC. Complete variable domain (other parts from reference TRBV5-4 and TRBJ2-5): ETGVTQSPTHLIKTRGQQVTLRCSSQSGHNTVSWYQQALGQGPQFIFQYYREEENGRGNFPPRFSGLQFPNYSSELNVNALELDDSALYLCASSLGIAELQETQYFGPGTRLLVL.

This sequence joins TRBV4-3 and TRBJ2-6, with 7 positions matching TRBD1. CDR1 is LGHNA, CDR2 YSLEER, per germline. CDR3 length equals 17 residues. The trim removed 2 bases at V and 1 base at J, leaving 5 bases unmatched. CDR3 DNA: TGCGCCAGCAGCCAAATGGCAGGGGGTTCTGGGGCCAACGTCCTGACTTTC. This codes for CASSQMAGGSGANVLTF.

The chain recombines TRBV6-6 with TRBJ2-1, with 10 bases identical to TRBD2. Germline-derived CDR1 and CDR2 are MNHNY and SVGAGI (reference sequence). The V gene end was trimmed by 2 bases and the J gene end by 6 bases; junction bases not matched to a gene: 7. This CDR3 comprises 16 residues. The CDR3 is CASSYRSLAGANEQFF. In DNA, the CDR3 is TGTGCCAGCAGTTACCGATCCCTAGCGGGGGCCAATGAGCAGTTCTTC.

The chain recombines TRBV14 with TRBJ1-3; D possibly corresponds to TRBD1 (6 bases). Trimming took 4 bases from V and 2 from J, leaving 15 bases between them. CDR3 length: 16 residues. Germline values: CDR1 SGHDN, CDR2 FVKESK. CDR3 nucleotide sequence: TGTGCCAGCAGCCGCCTTGGACAGATGACTGGAAACACCATATATTTT. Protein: CASSRLGQMTGNTIYF.

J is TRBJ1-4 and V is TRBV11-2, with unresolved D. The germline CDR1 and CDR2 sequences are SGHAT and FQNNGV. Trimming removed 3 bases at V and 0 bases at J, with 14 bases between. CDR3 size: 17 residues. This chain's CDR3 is CASSLSAGSATNEKLFF. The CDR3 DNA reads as TGTGCCAGCAGCTTGAGTGCGGGGAGCGCAACTAATGAAAAACTGTTTTTT.

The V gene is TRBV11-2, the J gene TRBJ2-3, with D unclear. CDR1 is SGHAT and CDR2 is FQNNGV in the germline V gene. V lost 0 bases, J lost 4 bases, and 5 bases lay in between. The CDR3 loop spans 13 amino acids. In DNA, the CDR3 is TGTGCCAGCAGCTTAGATATTGCAGATACGCAGTATTTT. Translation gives CASSLDIADTQYF.

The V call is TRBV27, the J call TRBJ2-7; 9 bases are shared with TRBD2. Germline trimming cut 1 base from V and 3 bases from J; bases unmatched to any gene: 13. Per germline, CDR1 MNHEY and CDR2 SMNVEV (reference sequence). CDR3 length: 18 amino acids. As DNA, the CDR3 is TGTGCCAGCAGTTTATTTGGCTCACCGGGACTAGCCCTCTACGAGCAGTACTTC. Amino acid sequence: CASSLFGSPGLALYEQYF.

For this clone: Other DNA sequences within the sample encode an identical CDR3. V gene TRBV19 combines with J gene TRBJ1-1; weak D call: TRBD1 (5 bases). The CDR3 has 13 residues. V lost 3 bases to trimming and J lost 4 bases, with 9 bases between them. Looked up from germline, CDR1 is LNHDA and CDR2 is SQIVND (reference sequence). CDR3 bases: TGTGCCAGTAGTATGGGGGGAGGCACTGAAGCTTTCTTT. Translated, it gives CASSMGGGTEAFF.

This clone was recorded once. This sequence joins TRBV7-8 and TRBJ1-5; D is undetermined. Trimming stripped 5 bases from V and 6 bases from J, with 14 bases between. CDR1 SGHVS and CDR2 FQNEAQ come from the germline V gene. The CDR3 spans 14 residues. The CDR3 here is CASSPFDSGQPQHF. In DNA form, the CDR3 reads TGTGCCAGCAGCCCATTCGATTCCGGTCAGCCCCAGCATTTT.

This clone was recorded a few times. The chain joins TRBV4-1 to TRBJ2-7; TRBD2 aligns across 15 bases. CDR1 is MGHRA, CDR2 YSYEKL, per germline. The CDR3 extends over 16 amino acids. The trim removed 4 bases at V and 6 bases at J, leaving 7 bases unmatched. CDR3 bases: TGCGCCAGCAGCCGCGGACTAGCGGGAGGGGTTTTCGAGCAGTACTTC. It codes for CASSRGLAGGVFEQYF.

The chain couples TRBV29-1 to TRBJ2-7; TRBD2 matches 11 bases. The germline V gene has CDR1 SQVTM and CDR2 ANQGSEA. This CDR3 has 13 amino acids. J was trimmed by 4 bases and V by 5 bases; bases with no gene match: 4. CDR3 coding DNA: TGCAGCGTTCGTGGGACTAGCGGTTACGAGCAGTACTTC. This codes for CSVRGTSGYEQYF.

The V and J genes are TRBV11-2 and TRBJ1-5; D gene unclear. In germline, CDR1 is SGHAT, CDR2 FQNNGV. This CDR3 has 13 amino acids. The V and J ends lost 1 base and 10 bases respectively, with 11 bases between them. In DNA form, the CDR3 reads TGTGCCAGCAGCTTAGTCTTGGGTAGCCCCCAGCATTTT. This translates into CASSLVLGSPQHF.

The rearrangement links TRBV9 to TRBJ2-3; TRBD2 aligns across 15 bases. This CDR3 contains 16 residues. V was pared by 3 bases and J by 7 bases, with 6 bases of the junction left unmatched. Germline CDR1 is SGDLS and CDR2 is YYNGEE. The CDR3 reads CASSEGTSGRIHTQYF. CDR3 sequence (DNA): TGTGCCAGCAGCGAGGGGACTAGCGGGAGGATTCATACGCAGTATTTT.

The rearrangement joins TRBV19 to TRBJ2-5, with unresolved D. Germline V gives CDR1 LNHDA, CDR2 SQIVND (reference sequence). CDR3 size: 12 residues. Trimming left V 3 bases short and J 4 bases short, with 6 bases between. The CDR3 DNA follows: TGTGCCAGTAGTATCCTGAGAGAGACCCAGTACTTC. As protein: CASSILRETQYF.

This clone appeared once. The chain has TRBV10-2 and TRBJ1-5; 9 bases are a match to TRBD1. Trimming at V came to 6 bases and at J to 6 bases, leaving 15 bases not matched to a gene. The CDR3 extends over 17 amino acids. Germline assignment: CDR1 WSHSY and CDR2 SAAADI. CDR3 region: CASRTTLGQGGGQPQHF. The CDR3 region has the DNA TGCGCCAGCAGGACGACTCTGGGACAGGGAGGAGGTCAGCCCCAGCATTTT.

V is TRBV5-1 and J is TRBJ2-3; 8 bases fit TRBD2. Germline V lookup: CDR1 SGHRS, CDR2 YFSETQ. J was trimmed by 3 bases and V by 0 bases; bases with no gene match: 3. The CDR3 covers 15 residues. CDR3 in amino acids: CASSLGGGRTDTQYF. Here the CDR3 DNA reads TGCGCCAGCAGCTTGGGCGGGGGGCGTACAGATACGCAGTATTTT. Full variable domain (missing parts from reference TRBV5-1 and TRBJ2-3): KAGVTQTPRYLIKTRGQQVTLSCSPISGHRSVSWYQQTPGQGLQFLFEYFSETQRNKGNFPGRFSGRQFSNSRSEMNVSTLELGDSALYLCASSLGGGRTDTQYFGPGTRLTVL.

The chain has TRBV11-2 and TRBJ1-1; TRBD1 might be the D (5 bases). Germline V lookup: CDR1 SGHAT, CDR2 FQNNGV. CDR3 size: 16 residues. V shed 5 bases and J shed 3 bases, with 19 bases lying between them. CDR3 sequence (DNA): TGTGCCAGCAGCCCTATTAAGGTCGGGGGAGACACTGAAGCTTTCTTT. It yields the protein CASSPIKVGGDTEAFF.

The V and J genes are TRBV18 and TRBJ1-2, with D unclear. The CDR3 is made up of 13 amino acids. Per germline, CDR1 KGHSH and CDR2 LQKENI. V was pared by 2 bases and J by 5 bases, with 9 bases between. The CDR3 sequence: CASSPTAEYGYTF. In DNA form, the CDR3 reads TGTGCCAGCTCACCAACGGCGGAGTATGGCTACACCTTC.

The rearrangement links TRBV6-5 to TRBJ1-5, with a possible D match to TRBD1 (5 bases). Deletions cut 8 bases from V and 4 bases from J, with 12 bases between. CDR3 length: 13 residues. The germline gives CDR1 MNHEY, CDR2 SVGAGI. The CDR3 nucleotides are TGTGCCAGCCGCCGAAAGGGGAATCAGCCCCAGCATTTT. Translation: CASRRKGNQPQHF.

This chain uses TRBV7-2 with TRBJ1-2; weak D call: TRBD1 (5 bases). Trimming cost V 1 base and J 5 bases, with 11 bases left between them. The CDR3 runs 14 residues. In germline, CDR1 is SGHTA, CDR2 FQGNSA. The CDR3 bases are TGTGCCAGCAGCTTAGGGGGGGTGGGGTATGGCTACACCTTC. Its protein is CASSLGGVGYGYTF.

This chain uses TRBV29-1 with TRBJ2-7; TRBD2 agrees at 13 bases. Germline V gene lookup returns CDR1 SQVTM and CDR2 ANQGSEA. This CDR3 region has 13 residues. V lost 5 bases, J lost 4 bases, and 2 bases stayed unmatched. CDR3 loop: CSVPGLAGYEQYF. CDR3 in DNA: TGCAGCGTTCCGGGACTAGCGGGATACGAGCAGTACTTC.

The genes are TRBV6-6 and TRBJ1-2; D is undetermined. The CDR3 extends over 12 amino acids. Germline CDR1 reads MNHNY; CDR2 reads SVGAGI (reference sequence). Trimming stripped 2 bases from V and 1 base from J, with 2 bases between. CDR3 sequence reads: CASSYLNYGYTF. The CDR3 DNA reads TGTGCCAGCAGTTACCTTAACTATGGCTACACCTTC.

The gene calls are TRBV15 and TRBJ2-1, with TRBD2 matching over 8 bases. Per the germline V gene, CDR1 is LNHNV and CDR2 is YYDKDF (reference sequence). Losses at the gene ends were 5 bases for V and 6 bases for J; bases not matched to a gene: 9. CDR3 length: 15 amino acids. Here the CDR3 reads CATSGGLVIGNEQFF. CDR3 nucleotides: TGTGCCACCAGCGGGGGACTAGTAATTGGCAATGAGCAGTTCTTC.

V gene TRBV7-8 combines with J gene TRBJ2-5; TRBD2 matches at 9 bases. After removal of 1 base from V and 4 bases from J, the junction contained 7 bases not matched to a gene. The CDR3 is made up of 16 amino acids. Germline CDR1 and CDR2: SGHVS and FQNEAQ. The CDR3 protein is CASSLERAGGSETQYF. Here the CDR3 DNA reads TGTGCCAGCAGCTTAGAACGAGCGGGGGGATCAGAGACCCAGTACTTC. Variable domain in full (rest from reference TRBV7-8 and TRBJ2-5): GAGVSQSPRYKVAKRGQDVALRCDPISGHVSLFWYQQALGQGPEFLTYFQNEAQLDKSGLPSDRFFAERPEGSVSTLKIQRTQQEDSAVYLCASSLERAGGSETQYFGPGTRLLVL.

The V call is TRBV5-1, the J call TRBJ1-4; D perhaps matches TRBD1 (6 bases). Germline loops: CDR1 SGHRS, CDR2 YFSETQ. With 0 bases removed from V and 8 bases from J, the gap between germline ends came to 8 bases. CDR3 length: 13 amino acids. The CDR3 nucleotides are TGCGCCAGCAGCTTGGCCGGGACAGAAAAACTGTTTTTT. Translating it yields CASSLAGTEKLFF.

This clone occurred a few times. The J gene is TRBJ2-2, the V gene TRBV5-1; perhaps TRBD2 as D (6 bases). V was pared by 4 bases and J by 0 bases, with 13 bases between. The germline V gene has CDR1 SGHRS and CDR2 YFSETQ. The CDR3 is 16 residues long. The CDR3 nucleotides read TGCGCCAGCAGCCGGAGGGCAGGTTCGAACACCGGGGAGCTGTTTTTT. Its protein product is CASSRRAGSNTGELFF.

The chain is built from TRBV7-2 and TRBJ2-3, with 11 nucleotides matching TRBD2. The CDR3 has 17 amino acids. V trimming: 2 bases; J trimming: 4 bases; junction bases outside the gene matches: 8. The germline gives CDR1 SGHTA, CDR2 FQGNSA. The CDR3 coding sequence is TGTGCCAGCAGCTTAATCGGTTTAGCGGGAGGGGCAGATACGCAGTATTTT. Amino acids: CASSLIGLAGGADTQYF.

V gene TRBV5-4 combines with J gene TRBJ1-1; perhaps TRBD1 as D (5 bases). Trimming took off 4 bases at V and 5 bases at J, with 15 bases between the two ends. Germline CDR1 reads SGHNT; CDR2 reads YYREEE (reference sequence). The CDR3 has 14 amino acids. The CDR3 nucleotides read TGTGCCAGCAGCCCCGCCCGGGGGAGAACTGAAGCTTTCTTT. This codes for CASSPARGRTEAFF. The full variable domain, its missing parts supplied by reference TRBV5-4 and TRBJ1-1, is ETGVTQSPTHLIKTRGQQVTLRCSSQSGHNTVSWYQQALGQGPQFIFQYYREEENGRGNFPPRFSGLQFPNYSSELNVNALELDDSALYLCASSPARGRTEAFFGQGTRLTVV.